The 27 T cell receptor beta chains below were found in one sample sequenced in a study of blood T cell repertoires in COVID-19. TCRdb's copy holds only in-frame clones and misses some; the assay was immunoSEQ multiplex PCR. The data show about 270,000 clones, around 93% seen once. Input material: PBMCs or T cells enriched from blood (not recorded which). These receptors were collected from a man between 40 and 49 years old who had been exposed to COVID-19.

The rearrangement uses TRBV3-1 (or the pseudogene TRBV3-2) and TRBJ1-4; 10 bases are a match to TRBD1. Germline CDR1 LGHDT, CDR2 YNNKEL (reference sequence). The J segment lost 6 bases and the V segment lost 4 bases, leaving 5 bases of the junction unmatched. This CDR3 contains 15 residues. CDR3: CASSRRQGAYEKLFF. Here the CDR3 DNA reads TGTGCCAGCAGCCGTCGACAGGGGGCTTATGAAAAACTGTTTTTT.

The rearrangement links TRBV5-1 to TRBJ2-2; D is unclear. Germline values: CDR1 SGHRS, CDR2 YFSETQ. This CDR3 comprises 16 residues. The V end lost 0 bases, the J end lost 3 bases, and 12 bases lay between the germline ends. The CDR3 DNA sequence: TGCGCCAGCAGCTTGGGGGTGAGTGAGGACACCGGGGAGCTGTTTTTT. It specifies CASSLGVSEDTGELFF.

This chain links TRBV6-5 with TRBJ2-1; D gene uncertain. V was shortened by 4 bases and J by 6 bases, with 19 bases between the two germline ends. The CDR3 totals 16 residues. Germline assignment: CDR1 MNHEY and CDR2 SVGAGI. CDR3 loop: CASSFSRRSQSNEQFF. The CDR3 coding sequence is TGTGCCAGCAGTTTCTCGCGCAGGTCCCAAAGCAATGAGCAGTTCTTC.

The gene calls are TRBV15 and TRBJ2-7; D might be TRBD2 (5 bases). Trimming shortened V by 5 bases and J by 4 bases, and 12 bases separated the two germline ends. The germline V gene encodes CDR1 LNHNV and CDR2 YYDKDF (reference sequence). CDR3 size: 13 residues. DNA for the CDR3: TGTGCCACCAGCCAAGGACTGGATTACGAGCAGTACTTC. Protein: CATSQGLDYEQYF. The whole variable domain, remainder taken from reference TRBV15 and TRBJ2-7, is DAMVIQNPRYQVTQFGKPVTLSCSQTLNHNVMYWYQQKSSQAPKLLFHYYDKDFNNEADTPDNFQSRRPNTSFCFLDIRSPGLGDTAMYLCATSQGLDYEQYFGPGTRLTVT.

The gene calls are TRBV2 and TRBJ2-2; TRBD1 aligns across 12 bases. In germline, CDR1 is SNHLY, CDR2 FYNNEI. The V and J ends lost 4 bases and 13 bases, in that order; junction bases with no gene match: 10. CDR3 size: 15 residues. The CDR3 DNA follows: TGTGCCAGCAGTGTAGTCCGGGACAGGGGGCTTATGCTGTTTTTT. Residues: CASSVVRDRGLMLFF.

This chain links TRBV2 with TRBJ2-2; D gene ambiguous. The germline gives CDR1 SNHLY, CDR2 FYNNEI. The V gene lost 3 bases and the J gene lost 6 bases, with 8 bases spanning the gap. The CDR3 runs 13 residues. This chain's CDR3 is CASSDVPSGELFF. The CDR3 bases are TGTGCCAGCAGTGACGTTCCCTCCGGGGAGCTGTTTTTT.

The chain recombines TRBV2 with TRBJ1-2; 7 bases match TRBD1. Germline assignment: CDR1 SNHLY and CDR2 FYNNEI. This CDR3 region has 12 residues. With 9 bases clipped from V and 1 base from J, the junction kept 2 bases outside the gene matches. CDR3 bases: TGTGCCAGTGGGACAGTTAACTATGGCTACACCTTC. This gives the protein CASGTVNYGYTF.

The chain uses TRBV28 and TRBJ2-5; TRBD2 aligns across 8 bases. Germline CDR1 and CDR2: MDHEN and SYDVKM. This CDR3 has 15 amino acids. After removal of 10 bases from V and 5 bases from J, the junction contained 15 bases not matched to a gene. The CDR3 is CAITQGPGGSETQYF. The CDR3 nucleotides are TGTGCCATTACTCAAGGACCGGGAGGGTCGGAGACCCAGTACTTC.

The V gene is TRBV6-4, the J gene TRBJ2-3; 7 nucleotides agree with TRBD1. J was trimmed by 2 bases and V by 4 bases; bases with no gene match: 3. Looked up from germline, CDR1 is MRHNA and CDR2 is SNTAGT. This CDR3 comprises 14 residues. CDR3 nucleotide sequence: TGTGCCAGCAGTGCCGACAGGGACACAGATACGCAGTATTTT. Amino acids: CASSADRDTDTQYF.

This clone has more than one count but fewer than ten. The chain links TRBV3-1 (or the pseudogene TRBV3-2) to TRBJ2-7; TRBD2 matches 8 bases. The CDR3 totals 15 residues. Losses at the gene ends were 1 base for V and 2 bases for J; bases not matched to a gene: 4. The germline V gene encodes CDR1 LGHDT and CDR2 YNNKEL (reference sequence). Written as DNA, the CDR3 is TGTGCCAGCAGCCAAGCACTAGCGGCCGCCTACGAGCAGTACTTC. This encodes CASSQALAAAYEQYF.

CDR3 amino acids: CASSDSRDRAKNIQYF. CDR3 nucleotide sequence: TGTGCCAGCAGTGATTCGCGGGATAGGGCCAAAAACATTCAGTACTTC. This sequence joins TRBV2 and TRBJ2-4, with D maybe TRBD2 (6 bases). The CDR3 covers 16 residues. The germline CDR1 and CDR2 sequences are SNHLY and FYNNEI. Trimming left V 3 bases short and J 1 base short, with 13 bases between.

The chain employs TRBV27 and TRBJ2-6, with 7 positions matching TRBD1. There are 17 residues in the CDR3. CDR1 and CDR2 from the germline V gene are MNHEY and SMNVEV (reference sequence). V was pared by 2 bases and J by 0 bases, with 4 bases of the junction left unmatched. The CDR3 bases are TGTGCCAGCAGTTTAGACAGGGCGGGCTCTGGGGCCAACGTCCTGACTTTC. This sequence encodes CASSLDRAGSGANVLTF.

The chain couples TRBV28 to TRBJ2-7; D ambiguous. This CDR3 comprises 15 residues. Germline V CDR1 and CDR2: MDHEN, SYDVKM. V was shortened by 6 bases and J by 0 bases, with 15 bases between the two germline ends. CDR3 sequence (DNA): TGTGCCAGCAGGGCTTTGAAACCTAGCTCCTACGAGCAGTACTTC. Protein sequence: CASRALKPSSYEQYF.

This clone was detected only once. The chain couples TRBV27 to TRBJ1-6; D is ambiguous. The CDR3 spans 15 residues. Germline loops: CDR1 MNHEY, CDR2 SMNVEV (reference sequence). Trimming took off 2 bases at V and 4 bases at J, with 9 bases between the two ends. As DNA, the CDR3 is TGTGCCAGCAGTTTAGGGCCAGCTTATAATTCACCCCTCCACTTT. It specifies CASSLGPAYNSPLHF.

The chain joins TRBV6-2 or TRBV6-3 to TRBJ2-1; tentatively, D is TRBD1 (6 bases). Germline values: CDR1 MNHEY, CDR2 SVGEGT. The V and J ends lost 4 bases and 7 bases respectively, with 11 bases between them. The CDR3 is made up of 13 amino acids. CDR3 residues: CASSLGQLNEQFF. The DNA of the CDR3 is TGTGCCAGCAGTTTAGGACAGCTGAATGAGCAGTTCTTC.

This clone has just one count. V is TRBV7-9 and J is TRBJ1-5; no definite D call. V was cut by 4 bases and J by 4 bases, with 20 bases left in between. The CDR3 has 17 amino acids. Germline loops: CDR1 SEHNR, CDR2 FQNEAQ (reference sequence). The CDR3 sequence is CASSSTTGLSLNQPQHF. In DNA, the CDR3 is TGTGCCAGCAGCTCAACCACGGGTCTTAGTTTAAATCAGCCCCAGCATTTT.

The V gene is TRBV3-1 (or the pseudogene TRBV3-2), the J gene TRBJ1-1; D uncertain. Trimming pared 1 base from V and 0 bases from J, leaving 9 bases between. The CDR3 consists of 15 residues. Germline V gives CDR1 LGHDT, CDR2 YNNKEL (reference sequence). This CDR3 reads CASSQAVQLNTEAFF. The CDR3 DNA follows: TGTGCCAGCAGCCAAGCCGTACAGCTGAACACTGAAGCTTTCTTT.

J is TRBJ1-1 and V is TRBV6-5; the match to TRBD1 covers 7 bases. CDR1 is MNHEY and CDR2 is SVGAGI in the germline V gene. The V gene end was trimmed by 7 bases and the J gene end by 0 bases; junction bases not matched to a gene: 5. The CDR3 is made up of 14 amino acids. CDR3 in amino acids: CASTTGTMNTEAFF. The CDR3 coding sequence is TGTGCCAGCACGACAGGGACCATGAACACTGAAGCTTTCTTT.

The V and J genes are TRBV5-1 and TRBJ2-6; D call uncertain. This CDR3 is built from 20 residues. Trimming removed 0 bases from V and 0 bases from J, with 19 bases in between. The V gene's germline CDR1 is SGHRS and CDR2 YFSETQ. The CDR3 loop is CASSLVIGHLITSGANVLTF. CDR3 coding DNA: TGCGCCAGCAGCTTGGTTATTGGGCATCTGATAACCTCTGGGGCCAACGTCCTGACTTTC.

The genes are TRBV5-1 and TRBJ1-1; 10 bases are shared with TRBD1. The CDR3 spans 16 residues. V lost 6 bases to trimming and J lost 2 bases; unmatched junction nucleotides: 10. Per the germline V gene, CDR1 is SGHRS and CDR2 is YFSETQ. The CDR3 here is CASTQNGQGGNTEAFF. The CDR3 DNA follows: TGCGCCAGCACCCAGAACGGACAGGGGGGTAACACTGAAGCTTTCTTT.

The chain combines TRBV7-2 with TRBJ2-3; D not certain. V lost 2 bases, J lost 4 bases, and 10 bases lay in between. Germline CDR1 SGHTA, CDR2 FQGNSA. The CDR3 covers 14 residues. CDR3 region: CASSLSTASDTQYF. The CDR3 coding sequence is TGTGCCAGCAGCTTAAGCACCGCGTCAGATACGCAGTATTTT.

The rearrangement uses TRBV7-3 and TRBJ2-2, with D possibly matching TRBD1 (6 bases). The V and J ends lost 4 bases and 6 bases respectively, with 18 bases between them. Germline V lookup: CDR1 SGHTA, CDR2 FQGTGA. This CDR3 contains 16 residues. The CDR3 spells CASSSQGLARAGELFF. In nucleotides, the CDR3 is TGTGCCAGCAGCTCACAGGGCCTGGCTAGAGCCGGGGAGCTGTTTTTT.

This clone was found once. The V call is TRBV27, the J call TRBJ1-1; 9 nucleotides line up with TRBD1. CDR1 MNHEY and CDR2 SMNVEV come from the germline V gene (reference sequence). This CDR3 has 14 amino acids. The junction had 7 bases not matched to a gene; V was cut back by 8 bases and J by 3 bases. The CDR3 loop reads CASAETGGYTEAFF. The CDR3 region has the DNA TGTGCCAGCGCCGAGACAGGGGGATACACTGAAGCTTTCTTT.

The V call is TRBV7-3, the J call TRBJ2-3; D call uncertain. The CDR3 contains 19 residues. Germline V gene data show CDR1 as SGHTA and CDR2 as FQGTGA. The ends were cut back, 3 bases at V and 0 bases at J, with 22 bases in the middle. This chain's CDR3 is CASSFSGPDHLPSTDTQYF. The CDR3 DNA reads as TGTGCCAGCAGCTTCTCGGGTCCCGACCACCTACCTAGCACAGATACGCAGTATTTT. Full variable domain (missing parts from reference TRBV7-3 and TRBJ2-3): GAGVSQTPSNKVTEKGKYVELRCDPISGHTALYWYRQSLGQGPEFLIYFQGTGAADDSGLPNDRFFAVRPEGSVSTLKIQRTERGDSAVYLCASSFSGPDHLPSTDTQYFGPGTRLTVL.

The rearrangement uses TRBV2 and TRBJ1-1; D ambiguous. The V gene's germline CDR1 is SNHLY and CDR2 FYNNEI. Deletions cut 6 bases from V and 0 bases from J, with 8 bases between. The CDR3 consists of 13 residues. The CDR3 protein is CASRLEMNTEAFF. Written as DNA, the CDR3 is TGTGCCAGCAGGCTAGAGATGAACACTGAAGCTTTCTTT.

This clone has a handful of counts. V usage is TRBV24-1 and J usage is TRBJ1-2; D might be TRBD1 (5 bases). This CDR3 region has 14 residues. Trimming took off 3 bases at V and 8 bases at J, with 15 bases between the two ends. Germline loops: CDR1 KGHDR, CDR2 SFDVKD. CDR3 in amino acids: CATSDPLDSPGYTF. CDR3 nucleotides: TGTGCCACCAGTGATCCCCTTGACAGCCCGGGCTACACCTTC.

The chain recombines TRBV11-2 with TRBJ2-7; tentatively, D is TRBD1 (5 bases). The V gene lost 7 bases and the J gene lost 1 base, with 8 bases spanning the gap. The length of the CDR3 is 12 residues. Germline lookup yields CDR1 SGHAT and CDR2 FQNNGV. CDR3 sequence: CASNHRSYEQYF. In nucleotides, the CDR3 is TGTGCCAGCAATCACAGGTCCTACGAGCAGTACTTC.